One and the same sample provided the 6 T cell receptor beta chains below, sequenced in a study of shared clonotypes between healthy human individuals. Data came from immunoSEQ multiplex PCR; TCRdb stores just in-frame clones and leaves some out. The data contain about 990,000 clones, 75% to 80% of them singletons. The sequencing input was memory CD4+ T cells from PBMCs. Subset indicated: CD45RA-negative fraction. These receptors were taken from a man between 18 and 29 years old in good health. Some clones in this sample may be carry-over from other donors' samples.

The chain couples TRBV5-1 to TRBJ2-3; TRBD2 agrees at 8 bases. Trimming at V came to 0 bases and at J to 6 bases, leaving 3 bases not matched to a gene. Germline V gives CDR1 SGHRS, CDR2 YFSETQ. The CDR3 consists of 14 residues. For the CDR3, the DNA is TGCGCCAGCAGCTTGGTGGCTAGCGGGGATACGCAGTATTTT. It yields the protein CASSLVASGDTQYF.

A word on this clone: This CDR3 is also generated by other DNA sequences in the sample. The rearrangement links TRBV5-1 to TRBJ1-4, with a weak D call TRBD1 (6 bases). Germline V gene data show CDR1 as SGHRS and CDR2 as YFSETQ. V dropped 0 bases and J dropped 8 bases, with 8 bases sitting between them. The CDR3 consists of 13 residues. The CDR3 sequence is CASSLETGEKLFF. Here the CDR3 DNA reads TGCGCCAGCAGCTTGGAGACAGGCGAAAAACTGTTTTTT.

Here the CDR3 reads CASSFGDSGAPSREQYF. As DNA, the CDR3 is TGCGCCAGCAGCTTCGGGGATAGCGGGGCACCGTCACGCGAGCAGTACTTC. The chain couples TRBV5-1 to TRBJ2-7; 8 bases map to TRBD2. In germline, CDR1 is SGHRS, CDR2 YFSETQ. With V trimmed by 2 bases and J by 6 bases, 16 bases remained unmatched. The CDR3 covers 17 residues. The variable domain in full, completed from reference TRBV5-1 and TRBJ2-7, reads KAGVTQTPRYLIKTRGQQVTLSCSPISGHRSVSWYQQTPGQGLQFLFEYFSETQRNKGNFPGRFSGRQFSNSRSEMNVSTLELGDSALYLCASSFGDSGAPSREQYFGPGTRLTVT.

CDR3 region: CASSMTGSGETQYF. As DNA, the CDR3 is TGTGCCAGTAGTATGACCGGGAGTGGGGAGACCCAGTACTTC. The J gene is TRBJ2-5, the V gene TRBV19; D perhaps matches TRBD2 (6 bases). The CDR3 sequence is 14 residues long. V shed 3 bases and J shed 5 bases, with 13 bases lying between them. Germline V gives CDR1 LNHDA, CDR2 SQIVND (reference sequence).

The chain joins TRBV25-1 to TRBJ2-5; 7 bases fit TRBD1. The CDR3 runs 14 residues. V trimming: 8 bases; J trimming: 0 bases; junction bases outside the gene matches: 6. Germline CDR1 and CDR2: MGHDK and SYGVNS. CDR3 protein: CASRDRQYQETQYF. The CDR3 DNA sequence: TGTGCCAGCCGGGACAGACAGTACCAAGAGACCCAGTACTTC.

The chain carries TRBV19 and TRBJ2-1; TRBD2 aligns across 7 bases. Germline values: CDR1 LNHDA, CDR2 SQIVND (reference sequence). The J segment lost 0 bases and the V segment lost 3 bases, leaving 8 bases of the junction unmatched. The CDR3 loop spans 17 amino acids. CDR3 amino acids: CASSIYTSASSYNEQFF. CDR3 DNA sequence: TGTGCCAGTAGTATCTACACTAGCGCCAGCTCCTACAATGAGCAGTTCTTC.